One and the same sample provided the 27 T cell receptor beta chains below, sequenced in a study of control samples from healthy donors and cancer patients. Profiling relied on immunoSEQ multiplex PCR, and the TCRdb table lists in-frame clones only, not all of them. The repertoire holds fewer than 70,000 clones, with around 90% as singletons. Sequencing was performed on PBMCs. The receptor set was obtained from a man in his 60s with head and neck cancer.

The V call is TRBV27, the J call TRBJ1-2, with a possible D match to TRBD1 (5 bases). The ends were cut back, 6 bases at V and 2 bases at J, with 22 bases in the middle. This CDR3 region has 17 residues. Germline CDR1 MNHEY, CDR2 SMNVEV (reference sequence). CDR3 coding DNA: TGTGCCAGCAGCCCAACCGCCACCACGGGACTCAACTATGGCTACACCTTC. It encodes CASSPTATTGLNYGYTF.

The CDR3 here is CASSQIISTDTQYF. In nucleotides, the CDR3 is TGTGCCAGCAGCCAGATTATAAGCACAGATACGCAGTATTTT. The J gene is TRBJ2-3, the V gene TRBV5-5; D remains ambiguous. With 4 bases removed from V and 0 bases from J, the gap between germline ends came to 9 bases. CDR1 is SGHKS, CDR2 YYEKEE, per germline (reference sequence). The CDR3 runs to 14 residues.

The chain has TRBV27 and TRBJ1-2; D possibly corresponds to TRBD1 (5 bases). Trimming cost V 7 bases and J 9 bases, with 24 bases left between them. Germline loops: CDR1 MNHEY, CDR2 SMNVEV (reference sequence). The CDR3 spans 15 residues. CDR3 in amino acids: CASTLRSGALGSYTF. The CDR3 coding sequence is TGTGCCAGCACCCTACGTAGCGGGGCCCTTGGGAGCTACACCTTC.

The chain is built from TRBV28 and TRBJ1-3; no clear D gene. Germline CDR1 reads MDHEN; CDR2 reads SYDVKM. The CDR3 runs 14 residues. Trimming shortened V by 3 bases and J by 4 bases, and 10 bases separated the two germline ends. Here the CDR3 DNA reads TGTGCCAGCAGTTTTCGTTCGGGGGGAAACACCATATATTTT. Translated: CASSFRSGGNTIYF.

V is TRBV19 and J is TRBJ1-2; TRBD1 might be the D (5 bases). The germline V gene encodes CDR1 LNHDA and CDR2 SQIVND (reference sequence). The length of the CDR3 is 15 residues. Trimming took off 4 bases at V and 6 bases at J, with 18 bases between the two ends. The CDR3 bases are TGTGCCAGTAGTACAAACAGGTTCGGCGTCGATGGCTACACCTTC. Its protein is CASSTNRFGVDGYTF.

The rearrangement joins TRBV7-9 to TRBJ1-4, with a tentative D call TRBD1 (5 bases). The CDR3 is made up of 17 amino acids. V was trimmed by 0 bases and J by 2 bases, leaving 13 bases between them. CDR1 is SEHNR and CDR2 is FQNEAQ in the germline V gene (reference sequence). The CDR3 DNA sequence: TGTGCCAGCAGCTTAGCAGGGTTAGGGGCGACTAATGAAAAACTGTTTTTT. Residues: CASSLAGLGATNEKLFF.

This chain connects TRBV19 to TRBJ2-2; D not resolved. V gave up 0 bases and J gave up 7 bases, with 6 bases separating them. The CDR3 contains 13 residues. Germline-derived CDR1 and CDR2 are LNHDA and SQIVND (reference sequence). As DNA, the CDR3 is TGTGCCAGTAGTATAGACAATGGCGGGGAGCTGTTTTTT. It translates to CASSIDNGGELFF.

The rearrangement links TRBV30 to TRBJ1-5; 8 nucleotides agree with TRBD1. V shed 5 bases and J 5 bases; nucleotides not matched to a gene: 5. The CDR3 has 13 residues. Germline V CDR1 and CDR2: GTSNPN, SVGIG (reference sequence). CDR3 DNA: TGTGCCTGGTCACAGGGGGGGGATCAGCCCCAGCATTTT. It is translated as CAWSQGGDQPQHF.

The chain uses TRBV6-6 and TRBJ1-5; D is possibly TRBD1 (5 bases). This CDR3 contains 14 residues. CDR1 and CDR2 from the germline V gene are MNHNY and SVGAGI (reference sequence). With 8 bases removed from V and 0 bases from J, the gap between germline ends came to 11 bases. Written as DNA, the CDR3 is TGTGCCAGCGCCCAGGGACCTAGCAATCAGCCCCAGCATTTT. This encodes CASAQGPSNQPQHF.

The CDR3 loop is CASRSEDYGYTF. DNA of the CDR3: TGTGCCAGCAGGTCGGAAGACTATGGCTACACCTTC. The V call is TRBV28, the J call TRBJ1-2, with D uncertain. Trimming cost V 6 bases and J 3 bases, with 8 bases left between them. In germline, CDR1 is MDHEN, CDR2 SYDVKM. This CDR3 has 12 amino acids.

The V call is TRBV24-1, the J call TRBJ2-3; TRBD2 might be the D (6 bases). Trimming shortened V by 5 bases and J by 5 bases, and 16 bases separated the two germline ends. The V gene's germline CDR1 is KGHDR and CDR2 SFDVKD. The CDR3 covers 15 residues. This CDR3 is CATSARENGIDTQYF. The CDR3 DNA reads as TGTGCCACCAGTGCTCGGGAGAACGGGATAGATACGCAGTATTTT.

In nucleotides, the CDR3 is TGTGCCAGCAGTTACGGCAGGCAAGAGACCCAGTACTTC. Its translation: CASSYGRQETQYF. The J gene is TRBJ2-5, the V gene TRBV6-5; D not resolved. CDR1 and CDR2 from the germline V gene are MNHEY and SVGAGI. The CDR3 contains 13 residues. The V and J ends lost 2 bases and 2 bases respectively, with 6 bases between them.

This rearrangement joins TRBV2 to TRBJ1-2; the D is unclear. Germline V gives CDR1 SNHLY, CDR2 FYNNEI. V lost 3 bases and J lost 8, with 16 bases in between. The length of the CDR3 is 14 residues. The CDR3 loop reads CASSDPQFLNGYTF. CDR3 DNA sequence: TGTGCCAGCAGTGACCCCCAGTTTTTGAACGGCTACACCTTC.

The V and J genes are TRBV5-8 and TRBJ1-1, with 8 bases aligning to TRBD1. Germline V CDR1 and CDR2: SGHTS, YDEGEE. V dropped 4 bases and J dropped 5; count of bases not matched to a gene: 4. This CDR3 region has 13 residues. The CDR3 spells CASSTNRGTEAFF. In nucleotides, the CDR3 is TGTGCCAGCAGCACAAACAGGGGGACTGAAGCTTTCTTT.

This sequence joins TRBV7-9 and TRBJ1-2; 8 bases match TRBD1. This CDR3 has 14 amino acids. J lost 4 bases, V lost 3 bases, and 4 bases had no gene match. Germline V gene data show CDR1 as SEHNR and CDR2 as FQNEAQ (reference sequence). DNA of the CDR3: TGTGCCAGCAGCTTCAGGGGGCGCGTCTATGGCTACACCTTC. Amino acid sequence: CASSFRGRVYGYTF.

CDR3 region: CASSEGTGREYF. The CDR3 DNA reads as TGTGCCAGCAGCGAGGGGACGGGGAGGGAGTACTTC. V and J are TRBV7-2 and TRBJ2-7, with 7 positions matching TRBD2. This CDR3 comprises 12 residues. With V trimmed by 5 bases and J by 11 bases, 9 bases remained unmatched. The germline V gene has CDR1 SGHTA and CDR2 FQGNSA.

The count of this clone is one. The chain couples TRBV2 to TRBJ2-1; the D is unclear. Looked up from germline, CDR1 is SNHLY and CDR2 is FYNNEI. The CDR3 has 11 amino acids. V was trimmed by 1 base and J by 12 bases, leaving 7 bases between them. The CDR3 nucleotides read TGTGCCAGCAGTGAAGGGGCCCGGCAGTTCTTC. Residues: CASSEGARQFF.

In nucleotides, the CDR3 is TGTGCCAGCTCTCGGGGCGCAGGTTTGGGCTACACCTTC. It codes for CASSRGAGLGYTF. This chain links TRBV6-5 with TRBJ1-2; weak D call: TRBD1 (5 bases). The CDR3 is made up of 13 amino acids. The germline V and J ends were trimmed by 8 bases and 8 bases, with 18 bases remaining between them. Germline V gives CDR1 MNHEY, CDR2 SVGAGI.

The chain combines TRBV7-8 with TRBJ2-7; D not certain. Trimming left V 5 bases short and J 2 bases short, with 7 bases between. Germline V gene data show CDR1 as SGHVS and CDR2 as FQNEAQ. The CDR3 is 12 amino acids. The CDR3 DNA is TGTGCCAGCAGCCCCCATACCTACGAGCAGTACTTC. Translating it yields CASSPHTYEQYF.

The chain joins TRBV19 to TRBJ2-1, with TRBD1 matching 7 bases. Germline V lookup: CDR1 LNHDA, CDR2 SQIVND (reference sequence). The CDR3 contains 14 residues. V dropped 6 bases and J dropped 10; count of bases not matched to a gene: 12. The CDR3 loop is CASRTDRARKEQFF. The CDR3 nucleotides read TGTGCCAGTAGGACTGACAGGGCCAGGAAGGAGCAGTTCTTC.

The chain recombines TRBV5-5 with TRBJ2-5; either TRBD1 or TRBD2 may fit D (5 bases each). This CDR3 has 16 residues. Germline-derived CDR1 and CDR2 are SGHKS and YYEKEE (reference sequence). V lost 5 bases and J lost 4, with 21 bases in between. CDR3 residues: CASSEKGYGTLETQYF. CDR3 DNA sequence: TGTGCCAGCAGTGAAAAAGGGTATGGGACCCTAGAGACCCAGTACTTC. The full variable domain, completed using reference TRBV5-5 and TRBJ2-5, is DAGVTQSPTHLIKTRGQQVTLRCSPISGHKSVSWYQQVLGQGPQFIFQYYEKEERGRGNFPDRFSARQFPNYSSELNVNALLLGDSALYLCASSEKGYGTLETQYFGPGTRLLVL.

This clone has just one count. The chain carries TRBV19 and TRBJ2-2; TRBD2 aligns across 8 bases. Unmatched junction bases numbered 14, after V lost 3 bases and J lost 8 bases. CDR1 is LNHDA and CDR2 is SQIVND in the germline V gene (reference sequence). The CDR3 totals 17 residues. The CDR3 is CASSMSPSGGPEGELFF. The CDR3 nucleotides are TGTGCCAGTAGTATGAGTCCCAGCGGGGGCCCGGAAGGGGAGCTGTTTTTT.

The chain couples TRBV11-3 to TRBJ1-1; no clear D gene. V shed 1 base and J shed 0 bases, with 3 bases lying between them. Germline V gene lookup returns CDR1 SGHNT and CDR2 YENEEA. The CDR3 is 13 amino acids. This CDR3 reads CASSLGVNTEAFF. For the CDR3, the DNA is TGTGCCAGCAGCTTAGGGGTGAACACTGAAGCTTTCTTT.

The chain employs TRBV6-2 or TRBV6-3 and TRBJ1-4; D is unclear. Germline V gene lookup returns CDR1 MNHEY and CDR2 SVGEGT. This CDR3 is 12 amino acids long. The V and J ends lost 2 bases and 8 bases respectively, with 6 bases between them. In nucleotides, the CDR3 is TGTGCCAGCAGTTACGGGCAGGAAAAACTGTTTTTT. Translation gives CASSYGQEKLFF.

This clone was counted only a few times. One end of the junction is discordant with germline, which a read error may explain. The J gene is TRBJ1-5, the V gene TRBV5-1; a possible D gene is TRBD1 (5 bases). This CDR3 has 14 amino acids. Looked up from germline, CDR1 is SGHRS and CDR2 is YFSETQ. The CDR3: CARSFGGGSSPQHF. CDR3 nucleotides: TGCGCCCGCAGCTTTGGGGGGGGGAGTTCGCCCCAGCATTTT.

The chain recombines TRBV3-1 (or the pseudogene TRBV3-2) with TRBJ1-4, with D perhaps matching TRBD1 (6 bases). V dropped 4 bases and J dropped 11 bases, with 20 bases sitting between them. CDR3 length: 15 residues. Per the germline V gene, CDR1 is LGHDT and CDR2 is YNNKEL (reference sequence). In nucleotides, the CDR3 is TGTGCCAGCAGCCCCTCCGATCGTTCGAGGGGGAAACTGTTTTTT. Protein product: CASSPSDRSRGKLFF.

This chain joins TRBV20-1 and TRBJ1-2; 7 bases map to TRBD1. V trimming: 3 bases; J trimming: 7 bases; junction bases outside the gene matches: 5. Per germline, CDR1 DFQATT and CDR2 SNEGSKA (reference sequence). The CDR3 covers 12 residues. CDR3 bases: TGCAGTGCTAGTGGACAGGTTTTTGGCTACACCTTC. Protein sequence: CSASGQVFGYTF.